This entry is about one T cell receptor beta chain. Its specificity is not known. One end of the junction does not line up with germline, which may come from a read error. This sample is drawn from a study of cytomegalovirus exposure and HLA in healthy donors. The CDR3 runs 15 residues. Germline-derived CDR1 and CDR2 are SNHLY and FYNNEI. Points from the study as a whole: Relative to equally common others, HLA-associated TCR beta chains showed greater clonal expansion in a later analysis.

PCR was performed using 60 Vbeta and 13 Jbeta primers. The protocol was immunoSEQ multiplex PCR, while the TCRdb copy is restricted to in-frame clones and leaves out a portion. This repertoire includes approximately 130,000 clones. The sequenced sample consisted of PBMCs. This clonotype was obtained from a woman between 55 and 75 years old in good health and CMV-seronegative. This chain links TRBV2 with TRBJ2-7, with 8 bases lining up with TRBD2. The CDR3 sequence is CASREAGDGSYEQYF. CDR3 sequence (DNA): TGTGCCAGCAGAGAAGCGGGGGACGGGAGCTACGAGCAGTACTTC.